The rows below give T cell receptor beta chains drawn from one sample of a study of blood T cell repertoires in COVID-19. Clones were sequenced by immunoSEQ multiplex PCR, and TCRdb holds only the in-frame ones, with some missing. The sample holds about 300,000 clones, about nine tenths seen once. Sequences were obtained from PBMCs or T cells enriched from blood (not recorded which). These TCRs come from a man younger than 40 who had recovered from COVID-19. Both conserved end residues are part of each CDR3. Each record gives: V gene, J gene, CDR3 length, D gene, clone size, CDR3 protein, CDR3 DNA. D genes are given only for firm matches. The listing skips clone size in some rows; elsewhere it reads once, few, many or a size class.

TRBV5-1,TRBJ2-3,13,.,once,CASSFGSRDTQYF,TGCGCCAGCAGCTTTGGTTCGAGAGATACGCAGTATTTT
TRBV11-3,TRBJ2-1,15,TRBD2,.,CASSTRGGQGNEQFF,TGTGCCAGCAGCACCCGGGGGGGCCAAGGGAATGAGCAGTTCTTC
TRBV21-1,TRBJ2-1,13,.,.,CASSKSLYNEQFF,TGTGCCAGCAGCAAGTCACTTTACAATGAGCAGTTCTTC
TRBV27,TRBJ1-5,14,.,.,CASSWGGTNQPQHF,TGTGCCAGCAGTTGGGGGGGCACCAATCAGCCCCAGCATTTT
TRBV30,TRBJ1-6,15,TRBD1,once,CAWRAPGQGNSPLHF,TGTGCCTGGAGGGCTCCGGGACAGGGTAATTCACCCCTCCACTTT
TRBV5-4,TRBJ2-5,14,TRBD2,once,CASRRRGGQETQYF,TGTGCCAGCAGGAGACGGGGGGGGCAAGAGACCCAGTACTTC
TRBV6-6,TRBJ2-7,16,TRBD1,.,CASSYRGDRAYYEQYF,TGTGCCAGCAGTTACCGGGGGGACAGGGCGTATTACGAGCAGTACTTC
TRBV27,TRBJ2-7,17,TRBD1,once,CASSSSQLRQGTYEQYF,TGTGCCAGCAGTTCTTCCCAACTCCGACAGGGAACCTACGAGCAGTACTTC
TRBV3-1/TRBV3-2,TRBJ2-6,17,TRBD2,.,CASSRLAGISGANVLTF,TGTGCCAGCAGCCGGCTAGCGGGCATTTCTGGGGCCAACGTCCTGACTTTC
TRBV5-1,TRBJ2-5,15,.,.,CASSLSNRAQETQYF,TGCGCCAGCAGCTTGAGTAACAGGGCCCAAGAGACCCAGTACTTC
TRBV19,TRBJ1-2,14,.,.,CASSRAGSHYGYTF,TGTGCCAGTAGTAGGGCAGGTTCCCACTATGGCTACACCTTC
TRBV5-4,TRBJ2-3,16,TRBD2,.,CASSLSLAGFEDTQYF,TGTGCCAGCAGCTTGTCACTAGCGGGCTTTGAAGATACGCAGTATTTT
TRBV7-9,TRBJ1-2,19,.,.,CASTKKTTGTFFDNYGYTF,TGTGCCAGCACCAAGAAAACCACCGGGACATTCTTCGATAACTATGGCTACACCTTC
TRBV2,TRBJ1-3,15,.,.,CASVLEAGVGNTIYF,TGTGCCAGCGTGCTCGAGGCTGGCGTTGGAAACACCATATATTTT
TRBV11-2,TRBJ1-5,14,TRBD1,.,CASSRQGTGQPQHF,TGTGCCAGCAGCCGACAGGGTACGGGACAGCCCCAGCATTTT
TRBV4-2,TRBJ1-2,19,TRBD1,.,CASSGLYRTGRAINYGYTF,TGTGCCAGCAGCGGCCTCTATCGGACAGGGCGGGCAATCAACTATGGCTACACCTTC
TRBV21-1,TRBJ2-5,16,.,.,CASSKAAQARQETQYF,TGTGCCAGCAGCAAAGCTGCACAGGCGCGACAAGAGACCCAGTACTTC
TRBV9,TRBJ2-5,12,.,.,CASSVAGETQYF,TGTGCCAGCAGCGTAGCCGGGGAGACCCAGTACTTC
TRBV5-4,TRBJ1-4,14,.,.,CASSLPGKNEKLFF,TGTGCCAGCAGCCTACCAGGGAAGAATGAAAAACTGTTTTTT
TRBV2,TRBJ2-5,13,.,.,CASSYRVLQTQYF,TGTGCCAGCAGTTACAGGGTGTTACAGACCCAGTACTTC
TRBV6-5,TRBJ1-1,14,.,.,CASSYGQGVTEAFF,TGTGCCAGCAGTTATGGTCAGGGCGTCACTGAAGCTTTCTTT
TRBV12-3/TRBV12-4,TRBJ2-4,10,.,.,CASGNNIQYF,TGTGCCAGCGGCAATAACATTCAGTACTTC
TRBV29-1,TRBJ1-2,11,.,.,CSVDSGAGYTF,TGCAGCGTTGATTCAGGGGCTGGCTACACCTTC
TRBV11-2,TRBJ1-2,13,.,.,CASSSRGGDGYTF,TGTGCCAGCAGTTCTAGGGGAGGGGATGGCTACACCTTC
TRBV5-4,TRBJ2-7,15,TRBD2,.,CASSFGGGGSYEQYF,TGTGCCAGCAGCTTCGGCGGGGGGGGTTCCTACGAGCAGTACTTC
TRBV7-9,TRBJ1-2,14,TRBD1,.,CASRRTGHNYGYTF,TGTGCCAGCAGGCGGACAGGCCATAACTATGGCTACACCTTC
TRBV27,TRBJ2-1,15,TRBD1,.,CASSLGQGVYNEQFF,TGTGCCAGCAGTTTAGGACAGGGGGTCTACAATGAGCAGTTCTTC
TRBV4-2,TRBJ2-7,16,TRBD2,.,CASSQVLAGAGYEQYF,TGTGCCAGCAGCCAAGTATTAGCGGGAGCTGGCTACGAGCAGTACTTC
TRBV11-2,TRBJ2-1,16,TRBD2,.,CASSGALAGGGNEQFF,TGTGCCAGCAGCGGGGCCCTAGCGGGAGGAGGAAATGAGCAGTTCTTC
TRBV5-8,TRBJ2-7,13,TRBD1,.,CASSQDRSYEQYF,TGTGCCAGCAGCCAGGACAGGAGCTACGAGCAGTACTTC
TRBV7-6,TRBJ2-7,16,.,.,CASSLVLEAPIYEQYF,TGTGCCAGCAGCTTAGTCCTCGAAGCTCCTATCTACGAGCAGTACTTC
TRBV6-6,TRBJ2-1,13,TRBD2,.,CASRLGLANEQFF,TGTGCCAGCAGGCTTGGACTAGCGAATGAGCAGTTCTTC
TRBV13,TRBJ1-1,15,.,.,CASSLQGGWNTEAFF,TGTGCCAGCAGCTTACAGGGTGGGTGGAACACTGAAGCTTTCTTT
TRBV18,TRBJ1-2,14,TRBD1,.,CASSEPTGGGGYTF,TGTGCCAGCTCCGAGCCCACAGGGGGCGGGGGCTACACCTTC
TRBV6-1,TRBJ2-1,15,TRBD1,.,CASRSTGAPVHEQFF,TGTGCCAGCAGGTCGACAGGGGCGCCTGTCCATGAGCAGTTCTTC
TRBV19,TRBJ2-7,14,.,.,CASSVQVGRNEQYF,TGTGCCAGTAGCGTTCAGGTGGGTCGGAACGAGCAGTACTTC
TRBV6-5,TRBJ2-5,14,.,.,CASSQGPLQETQYF,TGTGCCAGCAGTCAGGGGCCCCTTCAAGAGACCCAGTACTTC